The sequence of this TCR beta chain was determined in a study of cytomegalovirus exposure and HLA in healthy donors. Study outcomes and limitations: As a later analysis revealed, the rate of TCR association differed by HLA locus, with DRB1 most and HLA-C fewest. When analyzed later, a missense DCLRE1C variant was found to be linked to TCR beta V- and J-gene trimming.

Remarks on this clone: The antigen is undetermined.

The CDR3 contains 15 residues. The V and J ends lost 8 bases and 4 bases, in that order; junction bases with no gene match: 11. CDR1 is MNHEY and CDR2 is SMNVEV in the germline V gene (reference sequence). Both 60 Vbeta primers and 13 Jbeta primers went into the PCR. Sequencing used immunoSEQ multiplex PCR; TCRdb keeps in-frame clones, though not all of them. This repertoire shows approximately 100,000 clones, 64% found once; its top ten account for roughly 2.1%. The chain carries TRBV27 and TRBJ2-5; 9 bases match TRBD1. The sample comprised PBMCs. This receptor was taken from a human donor in good health. CDR3 in amino acids: CASGRDRVPTETQYF. Written as DNA, the CDR3 is TGTGCCAGCGGCCGGGACAGGGTTCCTACAGAGACCCAGTACTTC.